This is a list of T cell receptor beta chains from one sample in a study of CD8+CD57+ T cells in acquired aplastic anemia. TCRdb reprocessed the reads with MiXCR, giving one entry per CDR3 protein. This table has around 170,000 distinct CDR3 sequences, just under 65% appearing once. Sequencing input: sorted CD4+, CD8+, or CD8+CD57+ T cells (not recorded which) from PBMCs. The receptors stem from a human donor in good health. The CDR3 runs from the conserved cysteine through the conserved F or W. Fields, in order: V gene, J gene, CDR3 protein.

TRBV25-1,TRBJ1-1,CASSIGVNTEAFF
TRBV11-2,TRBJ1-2,CASSRQGGDYGYTF
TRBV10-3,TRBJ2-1,CASSYSGYGFNEQFF
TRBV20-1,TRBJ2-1,CSASLLGEQFF
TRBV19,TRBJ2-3,CASSISHATDTQYF
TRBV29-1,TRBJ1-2,CSVEDRHTHYGYTF
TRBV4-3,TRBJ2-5,CASSQGVGEREGYETQYF
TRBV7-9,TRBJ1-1,CASSLAQGYFDSEAFF
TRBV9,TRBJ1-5,CASSPRTGNNQPQHF
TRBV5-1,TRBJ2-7,CASSLATGGYEQYF
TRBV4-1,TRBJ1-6,CASSQGIAGGNSPLHF
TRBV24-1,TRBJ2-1,CATSDYGSIEQFF
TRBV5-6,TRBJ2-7,CASSFESYEQYF
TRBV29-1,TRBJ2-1,CSVRQGGNEQFF
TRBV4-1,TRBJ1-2,CASSQDSAGGYTF
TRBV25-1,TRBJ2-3,CASSRGGTWADTQYF
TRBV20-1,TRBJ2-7,CSARTGQGIYEQYF
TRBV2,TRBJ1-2,CASSVNSYGYTF
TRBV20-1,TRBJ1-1,CSARYLGLLTEAFF
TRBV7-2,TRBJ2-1,CASSLAGRDEQFF
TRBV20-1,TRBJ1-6,CSAPTGPGYSPLHF
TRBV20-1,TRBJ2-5,CSASLDRIEYF
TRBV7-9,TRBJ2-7,CASSSGRFYEQYF
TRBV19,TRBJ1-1,CASSVDPRVTEAFF
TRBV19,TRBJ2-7,CASSNRQATLDEQYF
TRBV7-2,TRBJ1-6,CASSEGSYNSPLHF
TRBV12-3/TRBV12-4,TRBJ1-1,CASSPTEQNTEAFF
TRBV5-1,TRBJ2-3,CASSLAGTLATDTQYF
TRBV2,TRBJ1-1,CASGTQTNTEAFF
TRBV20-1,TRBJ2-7,CSAGTGEAYEQYF
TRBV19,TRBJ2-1,CASSIVQSMNEQFF
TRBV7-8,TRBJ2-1,CASSHRGNEQFF
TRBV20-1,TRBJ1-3,CSATTQNSGNTIYF
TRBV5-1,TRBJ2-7,CASSLEANSAYEQYF
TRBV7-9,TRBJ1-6,CASSLEGQGVSPLHF
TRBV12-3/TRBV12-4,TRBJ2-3,CASSLQGPDTQYF
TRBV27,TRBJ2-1,CASSFGTSGDRNEQFF
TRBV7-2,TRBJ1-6,CASSLVKRLNSPLHF
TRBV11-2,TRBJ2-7,CASSSTGGYAGEQYF
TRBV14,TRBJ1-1,CASSQTNTEAFF
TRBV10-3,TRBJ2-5,CAISEEGGGIAQETQYF
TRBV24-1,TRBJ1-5,CATSDLPHQPQHF
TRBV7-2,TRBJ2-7,CASSSASGYEQYF
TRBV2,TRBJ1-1,CASWGTGETEAFF
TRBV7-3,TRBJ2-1,CASSSQIDNEQFF